These T cell receptor beta chains were read from a single sample in a study of regulatory T cells in long-lasting Graves disease. TCRdb redid the calling of the multiplex PCR reads with MiXCR, one entry per CDR3 protein. This sample has about 460,000 distinct CDR3 sequences; about 14% occur once, and the top ten carry more than 15%. The same data also contributed to another study, on T cells in Graves' hyperthyroidism and ophthalmopathy.

Sequences were derived from peripheral blood mononuclear cells (PBMCs), sampled at new diagnosis, from a patient treated with antithyroid drugs. The receptors originated from a woman in her forties or fifties with Graves disease. CDR3s include the opening cysteine and the closing phenylalanine or tryptophan. The D gene is left open where the match is weak. Rows may omit the clone size; those that give it use once, few, many or a size class.

J: TRBJ2-1; D: TRBD2; size: few; V: TRBV25-1; CDR3: CASSDSGTSGRAGNEQFF; DNA: TGTGCCAGCAGTGACTCCGGGACTAGCGGGAGGGCCGGGAATGAGCAGTTCTTC
J: TRBJ2-1; D: TRBD2; size: few; V: TRBV11-3; CDR3: CASSLEGRFGREEGSYNEQFF; DNA: TGTGCCAGCAGCTTAGAAGGGCGGTTTGGGCGGGAGGAGGGTTCCTACAATGAGCAGTTCTTC
J: TRBJ2-1; D: -; size: few; V: TRBV6-1; CDR3: CASSRLTGRTAYNEQFF; DNA: TGTGCCAGCAGTCGCCTGACAGGCCGTACCGCCTACAATGAGCAGTTCTTC
J: TRBJ2-3; D: TRBD2; size: few; V: TRBV3-1; CDR3: CASSSRSGIGTDTQYF; DNA: TGTGCCAGCAGCTCCCGAAGCGGGATAGGAACAGATACGCAGTATTTT
J: TRBJ1-1; D: -; size: many; V: TRBV3-1; CDR3: CASSPTGFGAFF; DNA: TGTGCCAGCAGCCCCACAGGGTTCGGAGCTTTCTTT
J: TRBJ2-3; D: -; size: many; V: TRBV7-6; CDR3: CASTPEQTDTQYF; DNA: TGTGCCAGCACCCCAGAACAGACAGATACGCAGTATTTT
J: TRBJ1-1; D: -; size: many; V: TRBV27; CDR3: CASSLGRSTEAFF; DNA: TGTGCCAGCAGTCTCGGCCGCAGCACTGAAGCTTTCTTT
J: TRBJ2-4; D: TRBD2; size: -; V: TRBV5-1; CDR3: CASSLDLAGSENIQYF; DNA: TGCGCCAGCAGCTTGGACCTAGCGGGCTCAGAAAACATTCAGTACTTC
J: TRBJ1-2; D: TRBD1; size: many; V: TRBV9; CDR3: CASSAGQVYGYTF; DNA: TGTGCCAGCAGCGCCGGACAGGTCTATGGCTACACCTTC
J: TRBJ2-5; D: -; size: few; V: TRBV20-1; CDR3: CSARPDSQETQYF; DNA: TGCAGTGCTAGGCCCGACTCCCAAGAGACCCAGTACTTC
J: TRBJ2-6; D: TRBD1; size: -; V: TRBV28; CDR3: CASSFPGGLSGANVLTF; DNA: TGTGCCAGCAGTTTCCCAGGGGGCCTCTCTGGGGCCAACGTCCTGACTTTC
J: TRBJ1-5; D: -; size: many; V: TRBV2; CDR3: CASSQDSHQPQHF; DNA: TGTGCCAGCAGTCAAGACAGTCATCAGCCCCAGCATTTT
J: TRBJ2-3; D: TRBD1; size: many; V: TRBV12-3/TRBV12-4; CDR3: CASRADRRAQYF; DNA: TGTGCCAGCAGGGCGGACAGGCGGGCGCAGTATTTT
J: TRBJ2-1; D: -; size: many; V: TRBV5-1; CDR3: CASSLRGRMDEQFF; DNA: TGCGCCAGCAGCTTGCGAGGGAGAATGGATGAGCAGTTCTTC
J: TRBJ2-7; D: -; size: -; V: TRBV10-3; CDR3: CAIRPGQRYEQYF; DNA: TGTGCCATCAGACCAGGACAGCGCTACGAGCAGTACTTC
J: TRBJ1-1; D: TRBD1; size: once; V: TRBV5-1; CDR3: CAGRGTKSIEAFF; DNA: TGCGCCGGCAGGGGGACAAAATCAATCGAAGCTTTCTTT
J: TRBJ2-1; D: TRBD2; size: -; V: TRBV5-4; CDR3: CASSSNRDYQNEQFF; DNA: TGTGCCAGCAGCTCAAACCGGGACTATCAGAATGAGCAGTTCTTC
J: TRBJ2-1; D: -; size: -; V: TRBV29-1; CDR3: CSVEAGLRTPFNEQFF; DNA: TGCAGCGTTGAAGCCGGACTCAGGACTCCCTTCAATGAGCAGTTCTTC
J: TRBJ1-2; D: -; size: many; V: TRBV28; CDR3: CASSLQDRNYGYTF; DNA: TGTGCCAGCAGTCTGCAGGACCGAAACTATGGCTACACCTTC
J: TRBJ2-7; D: TRBD1; size: many; V: TRBV6-2/TRBV6-3; CDR3: CASSYELTGKLEQYF; DNA: TGTGCCAGCAGTTATGAGTTGACAGGGAAACTCGAGCAGTACTTC
J: TRBJ2-3; D: -; size: -; V: TRBV5-1; CDR3: CASGQTDTQYF; DNA: TGCGCCAGCGGCCAGACAGATACGCAGTATTTT
J: TRBJ2-7; D: TRBD1; size: many; V: TRBV6-1; CDR3: CASSEAGTGIYEQYF; DNA: TGTGCCAGCAGTGAAGCGGGGACAGGGATATACGAGCAGTACTTC
J: TRBJ1-1; D: -; size: many; V: TRBV29-1; CDR3: CSVEDTPSEAFF; DNA: TGCAGCGTTGAAGATACGCCAAGTGAAGCTTTCTTT
J: TRBJ1-5; D: -; size: many; V: TRBV27; CDR3: CASSFQGNQPQHF; DNA: TGTGCCAGCAGTTTTCAGGGGAATCAGCCCCAGCATTTT
J: TRBJ1-4; D: TRBD1; size: few; V: TRBV4-1; CDR3: CASSLDVTGGEKLFF; DNA: TGCGCCAGCAGCCTCGACGTTACAGGGGGGGAAAAACTGTTTTTT
J: TRBJ1-5; D: -; size: many; V: TRBV12-3/TRBV12-4; CDR3: CASSLGPHTGQPQHF; DNA: TGTGCCAGCAGTTTAGGACCCCACACGGGCCAGCCCCAGCATTTT
J: TRBJ2-5; D: -; size: -; V: TRBV30; CDR3: CAWSSSGETQYF; DNA: TGTGCCTGGAGTTCGTCTGGGGAGACCCAGTACTTC
J: TRBJ2-2; D: TRBD1; size: few; V: TRBV30; CDR3: CAWRIRTGRNTGELFF; DNA: TGTGCCTGGAGAATCAGGACAGGACGGAACACCGGGGAGCTGTTTTTT
J: TRBJ2-7; D: -; size: many; V: TRBV10-3; CDR3: CAIRESYEQYF; DNA: TGTGCCATCAGGGAGTCCTACGAGCAGTACTTC
J: TRBJ2-1; D: -; size: many; V: TRBV24-1; CDR3: CATSDFGGNEQFF; DNA: TGTGCCACCAGTGATTTCGGGGGAAATGAGCAGTTCTTC
J: TRBJ1-5; D: TRBD1; size: many; V: TRBV2; CDR3: CASRKGQDINQPQHF; DNA: TGTGCCAGCAGGAAAGGACAGGACATCAATCAGCCCCAGCATTTT
J: TRBJ2-7; D: -; size: many; V: TRBV27; CDR3: CASSLRAAYEQYF; DNA: TGTGCCAGCAGTTTAAGGGCAGCGTACGAGCAGTACTTC
J: TRBJ2-5; D: TRBD2; size: many; V: TRBV13; CDR3: CASSSGTSGSLISETQYF; DNA: TGTGCCAGCAGCTCCGGGACTAGCGGGAGTTTAATTTCAGAGACCCAGTACTTC
J: TRBJ1-5; D: TRBD1; size: -; V: TRBV7-2; CDR3: CASSLGSAGQHNQPQHF; DNA: TGTGCCAGCAGCTTAGGGTCTGCGGGACAGCACAATCAGCCCCAGCATTTT
J: TRBJ2-7; D: TRBD2; size: -; V: TRBV2; CDR3: CASSVGLAGGRGYEQYF; DNA: TGTGCCAGCAGCGTTGGACTAGCGGGAGGGCGGGGATACGAGCAGTACTTC
J: TRBJ2-3; D: TRBD2; size: many; V: TRBV5-1; CDR3: CASSFWREEVTDTQYF; DNA: TGCGCCAGCAGCTTCTGGCGGGAGGAGGTCACAGATACGCAGTATTTT
J: TRBJ1-5; D: TRBD1; size: once; V: TRBV10-3; CDR3: CAISATGTGKDQPQHF; DNA: TGTGCCATCAGCGCTACCGGGACAGGGAAGGATCAGCCCCAGCATTTT
J: TRBJ1-1; D: -; size: -; V: TRBV24-1; CDR3: CATSDPGTPEWYTEAFF; DNA: TGTGCCACCAGTGACCCCGGGACCCCCGAATGGTACACTGAAGCTTTCTTT
J: TRBJ1-4; D: -; size: -; V: TRBV4-1; CDR3: CASSQDFPDRTLNEKLFF; DNA: TGCGCCAGCAGCCAGGACTTTCCTGACAGGACACTTAATGAAAAACTGTTTTTT
J: TRBJ1-5; D: -; size: -; V: TRBV28; CDR3: CASSLFAGRQPQHF; DNA: TGTGCCAGCAGTTTATTCGCGGGGCGTCAGCCCCAGCATTTT
J: TRBJ1-3; D: -; size: many; V: TRBV28; CDR3: CASSSIDGNTIYF; DNA: TGTGCCAGCAGTTCCATAGACGGAAACACCATATATTTT
J: TRBJ2-3; D: TRBD2; size: -; V: TRBV25-1; CDR3: CASRSGSGADTQYF; DNA: TGTGCCAGCAGAAGCGGGAGTGGGGCAGATACGCAGTATTTT
J: TRBJ1-1; D: -; size: many; V: TRBV5-1; CDR3: CASIRGGPSNTEAFF; DNA: TGCGCCAGCATCAGGGGTGGACCCTCGAACACTGAAGCTTTCTTT
J: TRBJ2-3; D: -; size: many; V: TRBV7-9; CDR3: CASSSPSGADTQYF; DNA: TGTGCCAGCAGCTCCCCCTCTGGTGCAGATACGCAGTATTTT
J: TRBJ1-5; D: -; size: few; V: TRBV6-2/TRBV6-3; CDR3: CASSYRYQPQHF; DNA: TGTGCCAGCAGTTACCGTTATCAGCCCCAGCATTTT